A single sample is the source of the 3 T cell receptor beta chains below, sequenced in a study of beta chain features in type 1 diabetes. Their target antigens are unknown. Sequenced material consisted of expressed TCRB transcripts (all of the isolated RNA was reverse transcribed). The protocol was immunoSEQ multiplex PCR, while the TCRdb copy is restricted to in-frame clones and leaves out a portion. The sample contains around 650,000 clones, 9.5% to 15% of which appear only once. Overall study findings and caveats: Moderately but significantly shorter TCRB CDR3s were found in Type 1 diabetes patients in all four CD4+ subsets.

The specimen was naive CD4+ T cells from blood. The receptors shown here come from a man aged 30 to 45 with type 1 diabetes.

The chain employs TRBV5-6 and TRBJ1-4; possible D gene TRBD1, 5 bases. V was cut by 4 bases and J by 7 bases, with 20 bases left in between. Germline loops: CDR1 SGHDT, CDR2 YYEEEE. The CDR3 covers 16 residues. DNA for the CDR3: TGTGCCAGCAGCAGACGGGACCCCCTGTCCGGTGAAAAACTGTTTTTT. This codes for CASSRRDPLSGEKLFF.

A few counts support this clone. The same CDR3 also results from other DNA sequences found in this sample. The rearrangement joins TRBV20-1 to TRBJ2-7; D gene uncertain. CDR1 is DFQATT, CDR2 SNEGSKA, per germline (reference sequence). The CDR3 consists of 11 residues. V was shortened by 3 bases and J by 3 bases, with 6 bases between the two germline ends. The CDR3 nucleotides read TGCAGTGCTAGGGAGCGCTACGAGCAGTACTTC. Protein: CSARERYEQYF.

Only a few counts were recorded for this clone. The rearrangement links TRBV9 to TRBJ2-3, with 8 nucleotides matching TRBD1. This CDR3 is 16 amino acids long. V was clipped by 4 bases and J by 1 base; unmatched bases: 8. Germline V gives CDR1 SGDLS, CDR2 YYNGEE. The CDR3, as DNA: TGTGCCAGCAGCTCCTTCTGGGGACAGGGCACAGATACGCAGTATTTT. Its translation: CASSSFWGQGTDTQYF.